A selection of T cell receptor beta chains follows, all from one sample in a study of T cells after yellow fever vaccination. TCRdb redid the calling of the 5' RACE reads with MiXCR, one entry per CDR3 protein. The sample includes 500,000 to 550,000 distinct CDR3 sequences, 20% to 25% of them seen just once. This sample comprised PBMCs, obtained about 21 days after the first yellow fever vaccination. The receptors come from a man aged 18 to 35 who received the YFV17D yellow fever vaccine. Each CDR3 is given with its conserved first and last residue. The order of the fields is clone size, D gene, V gene, J gene, CDR3 DNA, CDR3 protein. A D gene is named only where the DNA matches it firmly. Where a row states a size, it is once, few, many or the class of an expanded clone; other rows omit it.

few	TRBD1	TRBV5-1	TRBJ1-2	TGCGCCAGCAGCGTTACCGGGACAGGGCTAAGCTATGGCTACACCTTC	CASSVTGTGLSYGYTF
few	-	TRBV28	TRBJ1-1	TGTGCCAGCAGTTTAGTGGTTTTCGAAGAAGCTTTCTTT	CASSLVVFEEAFF
few	-	TRBV29-1	TRBJ2-2	TGCAGCGTTGAAGCCCCGTCAGGGACCACCGGGGAGCTGTTTTTT	CSVEAPSGTTGELFF
-	TRBD1	TRBV5-4	TRBJ2-3	TGTGCCAGCAGCCCGTTTACAGGGGGAGATACGCAGTATTTT	CASSPFTGGDTQYF
many	-	TRBV5-5	TRBJ2-3	TGTGCCAGCAGCTTGAGGGGTCAGGATACGCAGTATTTT	CASSLRGQDTQYF
few	TRBD1	TRBV4-3	TRBJ2-7	TGCGCCAGCAGCCCATGGGACAGGGGGACTTACGAGCAGTACTTC	CASSPWDRGTYEQYF
-	-	TRBV5-1	TRBJ1-6	TGCGCCAGCAGCTTGGATCCGACACCACCCCTCCACTTT	CASSLDPTPPLHF
many	-	TRBV5-4	TRBJ2-2	TGTGCCAGCAGCTTGGCGGTGGCCACCGGGGAGCTGTTTTTT	CASSLAVATGELFF
few	TRBD1	TRBV19	TRBJ1-2	TGTGCCAGTAGTCAAGGCCGACAGGGAAACGGCTACACCTTC	CASSQGRQGNGYTF
few	TRBD2	TRBV20-1	TRBJ2-7	TGCAGTGCTAGACCGACTAGCGGGGTCTCCTACGAGCAGTACTTC	CSARPTSGVSYEQYF
-	-	TRBV5-4	TRBJ2-5	TGTGCCAGCAGCCCGGGGGGCCCGGTGGAAGAGACCCAGTACTTC	CASSPGGPVEETQYF
-	-	TRBV7-2	TRBJ2-6	TGTGCCAGCAGCCAAGGGGGCTCTGGGGCCAACGTCCTGACTTTC	CASSQGGSGANVLTF
few	-	TRBV20-1	TRBJ2-2	TGCAGTGCGGTCGGGCAGGGGTCATCCGGGGAGCTGTTTTTT	CSAVGQGSSGELFF
-	TRBD1	TRBV5-1	TRBJ1-1	TGCGCCAGCAGCTCGAGACAGGGAGGGGGCACTGAAGCTTTCTTT	CASSSRQGGGTEAFF
-	-	TRBV2	TRBJ1-4	TGTGCCAGCAGGGAGGACATTGAAAAACTGTTTTTT	CASREDIEKLFF
few	-	TRBV12-3/TRBV12-4	TRBJ1-5	TGTGCCAGCAGTCCCTCCGGCTTCCAGCCCCAGCATTTT	CASSPSGFQPQHF
-	-	TRBV6-5	TRBJ2-3	TGTGCCAGCAGTTCCTTGGCAGGGAGCCGCACAGATACGCAGTATTTT	CASSSLAGSRTDTQYF